This T cell receptor (beta chain) was retrieved from a study of spatial heterogeneity in lung cancer. Time point: sample taken at primary tumor resection. This clonotype has at least ten counts. V was cut by 4 bases and J by 5 bases, with 11 bases left in between. CDR3 length: 12 amino acids. Germline CDR1 and CDR2: DFQATT and SNEGSKA (reference sequence). TCRdb analysed the 5' RACE reads with MiXCR anew, one entry per CDR3 protein. The table lists roughly 48,000 distinct CDR3 sequences, less than 5.5% of them singletons. The rearrangement joins TRBV20-1 to TRBJ2-5; D might be TRBD2 (6 bases). This receptor was taken from a male donor with early-stage non-small cell lung cancer. The source was PBMCs, collected at surgery. CDR3 loop: CSAKGRSETQYF. CDR3 DNA: TGCAGTGCTAAGGGGAGGTCGGAGACCCAGTACTTC.